This TCR beta chain appears in the sequencing data of a study of blood T cell repertoires in COVID-19. Study context: Nucleic acid was either cDNA or gDNA, and it came from T cells, B-cell-depleted T cells, or PBMCs.

In the original workflow: Reference gene primer amplification gave nucleated cell count estimates. The method was immunoSEQ multiplex PCR; TCRdb's version includes in-frame clones alone and lacks a portion of them. The DNA gave D and trimming, while V, J and clone size come from that table. The sample contains 340,000 or so clones, more than 70% of which appear only once. Germline CDR1 is ENHRY and CDR2 is SYGVKD. Deletions cut 7 bases from V and 5 bases from J, with 17 bases between. This CDR3 region has 14 residues. The V gene is TRBV10-3, the J gene TRBJ2-5; D possibly corresponds to TRBD2 (5 bases). The sequencing sample was made of peripheral blood. The clonotype was recovered from a man aged 25-45 years with active or convalescent COVID-19. The CDR3 coding sequence is TGTGCCATCATGGACTCCACCCTTGGCGAGACCCAGTACTTC. This translates into CAIMDSTLGETQYF.